This TCR beta chain was documented in a study of shared clonotypes between healthy human individuals. Sequencing used immunoSEQ multiplex PCR; TCRdb keeps in-frame clones, though not all of them. The sample includes over a million clones, about 80% seen only once; the top ten take 0.5% to 0.65%. This clone was detected only once. Its specificity is not known. General study points: Rarefaction revealed incomplete sorted-subset sequencing despite large depth.

V lost 3 bases to trimming and J lost 4 bases; unmatched junction nucleotides: 9. CDR3 length: 15 residues. CDR1 is SGHNT, CDR2 YYREEE, per germline (reference sequence). The receptor was isolated from a man younger than 35 in good health. Some clones in this sample may be carry-over from other donors' samples. This chain uses TRBV5-4 with TRBJ2-5; 7 bases agree with TRBD2. The sequencing sample was made of memory CD4+ T cells from PBMCs. Subset in this sample: CD45RA-negative fraction. In nucleotides, the CDR3 is TGTGCCAGCAGCTCAAGCGGGACCGGGGGAGAGACCCAGTACTTC. Amino acid sequence: CASSSSGTGGETQYF.